These 18 T cell receptor beta chains share one sample of origin, sequenced in a study of post-analysis software for immune sequencing data. The antigens of these receptors remain unknown. Whole-study results and caveats: TRBV5-6, TRBV5-1 and TRBV20-1 belonged to a set of five TRBV segments that were more frequent in patients than controls.

Included in the TCR beta cDNA libraries were unique molecular identifiers. TCRdb reanalysed the PCR reads using MiXCR and keeps one entry per CDR3 protein. In the table there are about 680,000 distinct CDR3 sequences, approximately 59% of which are singletons. Sequenced input: blood. Receptors originate from a girl under 10 years old with multiple sclerosis.

V and J are TRBV29-1 and TRBJ2-1, with 10 bases fitting TRBD2. The germline CDR1 and CDR2 sequences are SQVTM and ANQGSEA. V trimming: 5 bases; J trimming: 4 bases; junction bases outside the gene matches: 5. This CDR3 is 14 amino acids long. CDR3 nucleotides: TGCAGCGTTTCTGTAGCGGGGGGTTACAATGAGCAGTTCTTC. Translation gives CSVSVAGGYNEQFF.

This chain uses TRBV7-6 with TRBJ2-5, with D hard to call. Matching the DNA end better, TRBJ2-7 makes the J call doubtful. Germline V gives CDR1 SGHVS, CDR2 FNYEAQ. This CDR3 has 12 residues. CDR3 protein: CASSLEVHEQYF. Written as DNA, the CDR3 is TGTGCCAGCAGCTTAGAAGTACACGAGCAGTACTTC.

The chain couples TRBV12-3 or TRBV12-4 to TRBJ2-2; possible D gene TRBD2, 6 bases. The CDR3 is made up of 14 amino acids. The V and J ends lost 6 bases and 6 bases respectively, with 14 bases between them. CDR3 in amino acids: CASSRRLVPGELFF. The CDR3 DNA reads as TGTGCCAGCAGCCGACGACTAGTTCCCGGGGAGCTGTTTTTT.

This clonotype occurred a few times. This chain joins TRBV7-2 and TRBJ2-3; 7 bases map to TRBD1. Germline CDR1 reads SGHTA; CDR2 reads FQGNSA. Trimming cost V 5 bases and J 9 bases; bases outside gene matches: 5. The CDR3 consists of 12 residues. This CDR3 reads CASSQRQGTQYF. In DNA form, the CDR3 reads TGTGCCAGCAGCCAAAGACAGGGCACGCAGTATTTT. Drawing the rest from reference TRBV7-2 and TRBJ2-3, the complete variable domain is GAGVSQSPSNKVTEKGKDVELRCDPISGHTALYWYRQSLGQGLEFLIYFQGNSAPDKSGLPSDRFSAERTGGSVSTLTIQRTQQEDSAVYLCASSQRQGTQYFGPGTRLTVL.

V and J are TRBV6-2 or TRBV6-3 and TRBJ1-1; D gene ambiguous. The CDR3 extends over 14 amino acids. The germline V and J ends were trimmed by 4 bases and 3 bases, with 12 bases remaining between them. The germline V gene has CDR1 MNHEY and CDR2 SVGEGT. This chain's CDR3 is CASSWPRVDTEAFF. CDR3 in DNA: TGTGCCAGCAGTTGGCCGAGGGTAGACACTGAAGCTTTCTTT.

The chain has TRBV3-1 and TRBJ2-7; D gene uncertain. V was cut by 5 bases and J by 6 bases, with 20 bases left in between. Germline V gene lookup returns CDR1 LGHDT and CDR2 YNNKEL (reference sequence). The CDR3 length is 15 residues. The CDR3: CASSELPAGLAEQYF. In nucleotides, the CDR3 is TGTGCCAGCAGCGAACTTCCGGCCGGCTTAGCCGAGCAGTACTTC.

The chain links TRBV21-1 to TRBJ2-2; no DNA check was done on the table's D call, TRBD1. TRBV21-1 is a pseudogene segment. This CDR3 contains 17 residues. CDR3 sequence reads: CASSKDGQGMNTGELFF. CDR3 DNA sequence: TGTGCCAGCAGCAAAGATGGTCAGGGGATGAACACCGGGGAGCTGTTTTTT.

This clonotype was seen only a few times. V gene TRBV29-1 combines with J gene TRBJ1-2; TRBD1 matches 10 bases. The CDR3 totals 14 residues. CDR1 and CDR2 (germline): SQVTM, ANQGSEA. V lost 4 bases to trimming and J lost 3 bases; unmatched junction nucleotides: 5. DNA of the CDR3: TGCAGCGTTGCCCCCGGGACAGGGGACTATGGCTACACCTTC. Amino acids: CSVAPGTGDYGYTF.

V is TRBV5-1 and J is TRBJ2-1, with 9 bases aligning to TRBD1. The germline CDR1 and CDR2 sequences are SGHRS and YFSETQ. The CDR3 length is 15 residues. Trimming took 7 bases from V and 3 from J; bases not matched to a gene: 8. Here the CDR3 reads CASFLQDRGYNEQFF. DNA of the CDR3: TGCGCCAGCTTTCTACAGGACAGGGGCTACAATGAGCAGTTCTTC.

This clonotype was observed a handful of times. The genes are TRBV20-1 and TRBJ1-2; TRBD1 aligns across 8 bases. Germline loops: CDR1 DFQATT, CDR2 SNEGSKA (reference sequence). The CDR3 sequence is 13 residues long. Unmatched junction bases numbered 3, after V lost 0 bases and J lost 6 bases. This CDR3 reads CSAREDRVHGYTF. The CDR3 coding sequence is TGCAGTGCTAGAGAGGACAGGGTCCATGGCTACACCTTC.

V usage is TRBV12-3 or TRBV12-4 and J usage is TRBJ2-7; possibly TRBD1 or TRBD2 for D (5 bases each). CDR3 length: 16 residues. V lost 1 base to trimming and J lost 4 bases, with 17 bases between them. CDR3 region: CASSLGGPRVPYEQYF. In DNA form, the CDR3 reads TGTGCCAGCAGTTTAGGGGGACCTAGGGTTCCGTACGAGCAGTACTTC.

This clonotype has more than one count but fewer than ten. The chain is built from TRBV10-3 and TRBJ2-3; D may correspond to TRBD1 or TRBD2 (6 bases each). Germline-derived CDR1 and CDR2 are ENHRY and SYGVKD. Trimming removed 7 bases from V and 4 bases from J, with 12 bases in between. The length of the CDR3 is 13 residues. The CDR3 loop is CAIKGGQADTQYF. Here the CDR3 DNA reads TGTGCCATCAAGGGGGGCCAAGCAGATACGCAGTATTTT.

The chain uses TRBV7-9 and TRBJ2-3, with D perhaps matching TRBD1 or TRBD2 (5 bases each). CDR1 and CDR2 from the germline V gene are SEHNR and FQNEAQ (reference sequence). This CDR3 region has 12 residues. Trimming removed 4 bases from V and 11 bases from J, with 13 bases in between. In DNA, the CDR3 is TGTGCCAGCAGCTCCCGGGACCCCGAGCAGTATTTT. Translation gives CASSSRDPEQYF.

This rearrangement joins TRBV7-9 to TRBJ2-4, with 9 bases fitting TRBD1. The CDR3 is 16 residues long. Trimming took 5 bases from V and 5 from J; bases not matched to a gene: 10. CDR1 SEHNR and CDR2 FQNEAQ come from the germline V gene (reference sequence). CDR3 loop: CASSHRDRAYQNIQYF. The CDR3 nucleotides are TGTGCCAGCAGCCACCGGGACAGGGCCTACCAAAACATTCAGTACTTC. The complete variable domain, with remaining parts taken from reference TRBV7-9 and TRBJ2-4, reads DTGVSQNPRHKITKRGQNVTFRCDPISEHNRLYWYRQTLGQGPEFLTYFQNEAQLEKSRLLSDRFSAERPKGSFSTLEIQRTEQGDSAMYLCASSHRDRAYQNIQYFGAGTRLSVL.

This rearrangement joins TRBV29-1 to TRBJ2-5, with 8 bases fitting TRBD1. Trimming removed 1 base from V and 5 bases from J; junction bases left unmatched: 3. From germline, CDR1 is SQVTM and CDR2 ANQGSEA. This CDR3 has 13 residues. Here the CDR3 DNA reads TGCAGCGTTGAAGGGACAGGGTCGGAGACCCAGTACTTC. Amino acid sequence: CSVEGTGSETQYF.

The chain joins TRBV12-3 or TRBV12-4 to TRBJ1-2, with TRBD1 matching 9 bases. V dropped 5 bases and J dropped 5; count of bases not matched to a gene: 9. There are 15 residues in the CDR3. In DNA, the CDR3 is TGTGCCAGCAGTCCTAGACAGGGGGGAAGATATGGCTACACCTTC. This encodes CASSPRQGGRYGYTF.

The J gene is TRBJ2-7, the V gene TRBV5-1; a weak D match, TRBD2 (7 bases). Per germline, CDR1 SGHRS and CDR2 YFSETQ. The CDR3 totals 20 residues. V was trimmed by 3 bases and J by 6 bases, leaving 34 bases between them. CDR3 sequence (DNA): TGCGCCAGCAGCTCCCTAGCGCCAGGGCCCCGGGCTAGCGGCAGGGGCGAGCAGTACTTC. This translates into CASSSLAPGPRASGRGEQYF.

The V gene is TRBV4-3, the J gene TRBJ2-3, with D perhaps matching TRBD1 or TRBD2 (6 bases each). Trimming pared 0 bases from V and 1 base from J, leaving 17 bases between. CDR1 is LGHNA and CDR2 is YSLEER in the germline V gene. There are 18 residues in the CDR3. CDR3 protein: CASSQDTGARVGTDTQYF. In DNA, the CDR3 is TGCGCCAGCAGCCAAGATACGGGGGCCCGGGTGGGCACAGATACGCAGTATTTT.